The 7 T cell receptor delta chains reported below all come from one sample, sequenced in a study of γδ T cells in repeated Plasmodium falciparum infection (dated by TCRdb to about 2021). To prepare the library, multiplex PCR was applied. Instrument on record: Illumina MiSeq. TCRdb processed the public reads again with the CATT caller, after which rows with matching DNA were combined. The sample has roughly 48,000 delta-chain clones on record, roughly 1.5% of them singletons. The ten largest clones represent about 8.3% of the sample. For bulk TCR repertoire analysis, Vgamma9/Vdelta2+ and Vdelta2-negative gammadelta T cell populations were flow-sorted out of peripheral blood mononuclear cells. Specimen: gamma-delta T cells from blood. The receptor set was obtained from a pool of human donors (malaria-infected and uninfected, not separated).

There are a few counts of this clone. A far larger clone is a single base away, which makes a read error likely. Other DNA sequences in the same sample also yield this CDR3. The chain carries TRDV1 and TRDJ1; TRDD3 aligns across 10 bases. TCRdb is silent on the J gene; assignment here came from matching the DNA to germline. V was clipped by 3 bases and J by 2 bases; unmatched bases: 33. Per germline, CDR1 TSWWSYY and CDR2 QGS. This CDR3 contains 25 residues. Here the CDR3 DNA reads TGTGCTCTTGGGGACTCTCCTACAACGGAACCTCAACCCCGTACTGGGGGATTACCAACCGATAAACTCATCTTT. Protein: CALGDSPTTEPQPRTGGLPTDKLIF.

This clone was picked up a small number of times. TCRdb attributes to this sequence the protein of a much larger clone, which differs from the DNA translation at residue 18; a read error is likely, and the protein displayed is translated from the DNA. The chain recombines TRDV1 with TRDJ1, with TRDD3 as a possible D gene (8 bases). TCRdb lists no J gene, so it was determined here by aligning the DNA to germline. Per germline, CDR1 TSWWSYY and CDR2 QGS. The CDR3 sequence is 21 residues long. The CDR3 is CALGVGLPVDHWGVPTDRLIF. CDR3 in DNA: TGTGCTCTTGGGGTTGGCCTTCCTGTGGATCACTGGGGGGTCCCGACCGATAGACTCATCTTT.

This clone has at least ten counts. The genes are TRDV1 and TRDJ1, with 12 bases lining up with TRDD3. Looked up from germline, CDR1 is TSWWSYY and CDR2 is QGS. The CDR3 has 22 residues. Germline trimming cut 0 bases from V and 2 bases from J; bases unmatched to any gene: 19. The CDR3 nucleotides are TGTGCTCTTGGGGAACTTCAGACCCTATGGAGAACTGGGGGATACCTTACCGATAAACTCATCTTT. Residues: CALGELQTLWRTGGYLTDKLIF.

Of note for this clone: The amino acid sequence in TCRdb belongs to a much larger clone and departs from this DNA's translation at residue 5, likely a sequencing read error; the sequence shown is translated from the DNA. The rearrangement uses TRDV2 and TRDJ1; D remains unclear. The J gene is absent in TCRdb and was assigned here via DNA matching to germline. V was trimmed by 2 bases and J by 1 base, leaving 16 bases between them. The germline gives CDR1 GEAIGNYY, CDR2 EKD. This CDR3 has 16 amino acids. The CDR3 reads CACDIEEEEGTDKLIF. The DNA for the CDR3 is TGTGCCTGTGACATCGAGGAAGAAGAGGGCACCGATAAACTCATCTTT.

As concerns this clone: The TCRdb record carries a much larger clone's protein, which differs from this DNA's translation at residue 11; a read error is the likely cause, and the protein listed here is the DNA translation. The genes are TRDV1 and TRDJ1; 11 bases align to TRDD3. The trim removed 4 bases at V and 8 bases at J, leaving 12 bases unmatched. This CDR3 region has 16 residues. Germline V CDR1 and CDR2: TSWWSYY, QGS. The CDR3 coding sequence is TGTGCTCTTGGGGCCGGCCTGGGGGATACACTCAACAAACTCATCTTT. Translated, it gives CALGAGLGDTLNKLIF.

Details on this clone: This DNA translates differently at residue 15 from the TCRdb protein, which is that of a much larger clone; a read error is likely, and the protein shown is the DNA's own translation. CDR3 protein: CALGELRAYPGRKAVKLIF. CDR3 nucleotides: TGTGCTCTTGGGGAACTCAGGGCCTACCCGGGGAGAAAGGCCGTTAAACTCATCTTT. The chain carries TRDV1 and TRDJ1; possibly TRDD2 or TRDD3 for D (5 bases each). TCRdb is silent on the J gene; assignment here came from matching the DNA to germline. Looked up from germline, CDR1 is TSWWSYY and CDR2 is QGS. This CDR3 is built from 19 residues. V was cut by 0 bases and J by 7 bases, with 27 bases left in between.

Only a few counts were recorded for this clone. For this DNA, TCRdb reports the protein of a much larger clone, which diverges at residue 16, most likely from a read error; the protein presented here is translated directly from the DNA. The chain recombines TRDV1 with TRDJ1; 8 nucleotides agree with TRDD3. The J gene, missing from TCRdb, was assigned here through DNA to germline matching. Germline lookup yields CDR1 TSWWSYY and CDR2 QGS. V gave up 0 bases and J gave up 0 bases; unmatched junction bases: 21. The CDR3 length is 22 residues. CDR3 DNA: TGTGCTCTTGGGGAACTAGCTTTCTACTGGGGACTGGGGGTCTCTGACACCGATAAACTCATCTTT. Encoded protein: CALGELAFYWGLGVSDTDKLIF.